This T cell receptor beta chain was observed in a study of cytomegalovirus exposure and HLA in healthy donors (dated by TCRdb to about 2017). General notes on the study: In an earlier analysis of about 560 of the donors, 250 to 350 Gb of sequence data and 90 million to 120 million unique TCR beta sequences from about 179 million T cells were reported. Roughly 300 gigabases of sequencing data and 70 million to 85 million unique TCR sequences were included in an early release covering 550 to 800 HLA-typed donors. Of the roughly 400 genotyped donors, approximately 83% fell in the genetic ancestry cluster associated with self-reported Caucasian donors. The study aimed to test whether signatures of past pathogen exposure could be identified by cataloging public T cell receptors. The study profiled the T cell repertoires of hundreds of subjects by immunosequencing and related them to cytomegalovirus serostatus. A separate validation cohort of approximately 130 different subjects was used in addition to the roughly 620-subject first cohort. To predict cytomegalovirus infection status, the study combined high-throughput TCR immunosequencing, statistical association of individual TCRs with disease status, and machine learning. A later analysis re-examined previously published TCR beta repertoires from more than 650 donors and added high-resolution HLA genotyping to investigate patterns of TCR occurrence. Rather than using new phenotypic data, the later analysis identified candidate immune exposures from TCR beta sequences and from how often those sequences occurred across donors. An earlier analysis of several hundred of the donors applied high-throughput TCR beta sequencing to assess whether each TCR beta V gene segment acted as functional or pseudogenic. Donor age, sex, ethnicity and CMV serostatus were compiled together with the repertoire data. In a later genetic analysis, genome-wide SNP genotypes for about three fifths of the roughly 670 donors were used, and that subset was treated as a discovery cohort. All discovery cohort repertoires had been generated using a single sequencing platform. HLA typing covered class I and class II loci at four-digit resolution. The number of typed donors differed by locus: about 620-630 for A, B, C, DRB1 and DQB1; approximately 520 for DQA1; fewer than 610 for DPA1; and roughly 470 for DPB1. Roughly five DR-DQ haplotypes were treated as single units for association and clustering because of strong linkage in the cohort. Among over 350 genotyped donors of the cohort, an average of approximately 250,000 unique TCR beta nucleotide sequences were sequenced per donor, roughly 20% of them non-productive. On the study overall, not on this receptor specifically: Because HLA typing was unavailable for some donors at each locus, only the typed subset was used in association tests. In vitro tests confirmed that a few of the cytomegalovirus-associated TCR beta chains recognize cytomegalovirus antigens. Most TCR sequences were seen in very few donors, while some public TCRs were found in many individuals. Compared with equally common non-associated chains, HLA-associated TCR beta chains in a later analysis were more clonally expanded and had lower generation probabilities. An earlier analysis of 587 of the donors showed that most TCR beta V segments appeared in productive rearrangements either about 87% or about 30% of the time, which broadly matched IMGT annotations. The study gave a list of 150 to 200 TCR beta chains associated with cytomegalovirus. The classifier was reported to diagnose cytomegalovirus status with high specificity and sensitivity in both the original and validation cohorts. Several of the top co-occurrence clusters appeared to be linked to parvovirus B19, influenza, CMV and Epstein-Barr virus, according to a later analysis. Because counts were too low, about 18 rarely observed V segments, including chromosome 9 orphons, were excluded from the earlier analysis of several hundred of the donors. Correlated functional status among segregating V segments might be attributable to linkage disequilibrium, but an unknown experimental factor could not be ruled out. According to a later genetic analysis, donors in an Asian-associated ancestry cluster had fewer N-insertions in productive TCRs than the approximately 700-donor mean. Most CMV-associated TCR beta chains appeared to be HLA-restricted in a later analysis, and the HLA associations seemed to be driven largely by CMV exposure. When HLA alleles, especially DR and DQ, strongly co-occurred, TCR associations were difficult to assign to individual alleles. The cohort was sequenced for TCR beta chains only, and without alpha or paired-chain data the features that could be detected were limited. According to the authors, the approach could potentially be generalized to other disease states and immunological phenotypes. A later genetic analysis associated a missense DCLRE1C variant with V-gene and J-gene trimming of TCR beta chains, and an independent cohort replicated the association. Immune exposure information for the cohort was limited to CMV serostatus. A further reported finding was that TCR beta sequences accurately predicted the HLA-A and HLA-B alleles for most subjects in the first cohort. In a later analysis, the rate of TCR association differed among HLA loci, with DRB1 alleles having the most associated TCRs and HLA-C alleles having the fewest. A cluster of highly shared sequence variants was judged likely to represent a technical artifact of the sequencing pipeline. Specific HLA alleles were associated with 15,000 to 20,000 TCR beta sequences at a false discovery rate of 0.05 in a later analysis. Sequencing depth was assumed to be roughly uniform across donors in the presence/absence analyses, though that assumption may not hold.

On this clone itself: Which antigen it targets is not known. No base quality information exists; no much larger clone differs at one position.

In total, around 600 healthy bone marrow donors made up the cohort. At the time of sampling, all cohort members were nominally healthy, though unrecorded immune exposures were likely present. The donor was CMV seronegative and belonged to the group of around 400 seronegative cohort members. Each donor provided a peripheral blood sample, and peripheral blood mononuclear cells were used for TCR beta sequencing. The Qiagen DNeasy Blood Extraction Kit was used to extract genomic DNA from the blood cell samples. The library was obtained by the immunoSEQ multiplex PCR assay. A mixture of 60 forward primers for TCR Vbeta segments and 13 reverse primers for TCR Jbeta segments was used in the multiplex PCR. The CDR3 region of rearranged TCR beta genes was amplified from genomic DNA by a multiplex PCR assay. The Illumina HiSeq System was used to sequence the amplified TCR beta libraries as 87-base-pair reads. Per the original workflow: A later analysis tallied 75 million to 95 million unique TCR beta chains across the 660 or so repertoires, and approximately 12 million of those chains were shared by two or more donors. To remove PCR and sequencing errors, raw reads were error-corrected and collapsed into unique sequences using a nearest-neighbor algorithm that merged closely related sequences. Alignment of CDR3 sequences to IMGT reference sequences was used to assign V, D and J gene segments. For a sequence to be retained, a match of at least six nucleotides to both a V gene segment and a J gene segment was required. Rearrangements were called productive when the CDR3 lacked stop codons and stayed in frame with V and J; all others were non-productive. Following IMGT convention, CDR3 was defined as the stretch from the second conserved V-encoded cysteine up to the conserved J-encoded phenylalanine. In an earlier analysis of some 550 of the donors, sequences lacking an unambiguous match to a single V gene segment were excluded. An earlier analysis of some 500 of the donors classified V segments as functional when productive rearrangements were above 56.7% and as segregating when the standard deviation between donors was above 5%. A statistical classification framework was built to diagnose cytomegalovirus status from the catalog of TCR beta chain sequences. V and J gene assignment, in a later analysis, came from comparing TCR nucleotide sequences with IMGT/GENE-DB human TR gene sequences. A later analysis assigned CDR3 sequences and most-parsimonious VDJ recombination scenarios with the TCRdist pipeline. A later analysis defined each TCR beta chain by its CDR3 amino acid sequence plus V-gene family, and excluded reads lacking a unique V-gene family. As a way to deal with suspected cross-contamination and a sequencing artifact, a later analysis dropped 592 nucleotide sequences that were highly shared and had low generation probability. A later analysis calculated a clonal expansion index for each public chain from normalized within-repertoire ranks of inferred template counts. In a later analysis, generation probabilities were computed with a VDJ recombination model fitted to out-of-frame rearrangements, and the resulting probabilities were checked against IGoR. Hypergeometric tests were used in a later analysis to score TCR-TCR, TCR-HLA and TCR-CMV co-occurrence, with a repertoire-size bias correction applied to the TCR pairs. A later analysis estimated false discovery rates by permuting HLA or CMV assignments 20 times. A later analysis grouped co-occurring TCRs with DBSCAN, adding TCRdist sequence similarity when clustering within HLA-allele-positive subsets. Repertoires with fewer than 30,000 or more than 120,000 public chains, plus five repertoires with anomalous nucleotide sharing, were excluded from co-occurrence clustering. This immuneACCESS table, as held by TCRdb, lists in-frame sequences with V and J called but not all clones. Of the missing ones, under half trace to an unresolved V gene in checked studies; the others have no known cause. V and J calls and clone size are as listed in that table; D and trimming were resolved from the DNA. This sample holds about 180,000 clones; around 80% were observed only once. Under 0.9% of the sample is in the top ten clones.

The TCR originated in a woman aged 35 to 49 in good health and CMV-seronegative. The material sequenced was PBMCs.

The CDR3 region has the sequence CATRDSGAGANVLTF. The nucleotide sequence reads TGTGCCACCAGAGATAGCGGGGCTGGGGCCAACGTCCTGACTTTC. The rearrangement combines TRBV15 with TRBJ2-6; a stretch of 8 junction bases matches TRBD2. For this chain, trimming is 6 bases at the V end and 2 bases at the J end, and the number of junction bases without a gene match is 3. CDR1 and CDR2 (LNHNV, YYDKDF) derive from the germline V gene (reference sequence). Inclusive of the bounding cysteine and phenylalanine, the CDR3 is 15 residues long. Of the read, only the CDR3 DNA is kept; its 45 bases are in frame from base 1.